This T cell receptor (beta chain) was obtained from a study of T cell changes during pregnancy in multiple sclerosis. The CDR3 consists of 14 residues. Germline CDR1 KGHSH, CDR2 LQKENI. V was shortened by 2 bases and J by 4 bases, with 9 bases between the two germline ends. Sequencing used immunoSEQ multiplex PCR; TCRdb keeps in-frame clones, though not all of them. The table has approximately 54,000 clones, around 92% seen once. The chain combines TRBV18 with TRBJ1-5; no clear D. The sample here was peripheral blood, taken after pregnancy. This TCR was recovered from a female donor in good health, enrolled as a control in a pregnancy study. CDR3 coding DNA: TGTGCCAGCTCACCAAGCACTACTAATCAGCCCCAGCATTTT. It encodes CASSPSTTNQPQHF. Using reference TRBV18 and TRBJ1-5 for the parts outside the CDR3, the full variable domain is NAGVMQNPRHLVRRRGQEARLRCSPMKGHSHVYWYRQLPEEGLKFMVYLQKENIIDESGMPKERFSAEFPKEGPSILRIQQVVRGDSAAYFCASSPSTTNQPQHFGDGTRLSIL.